These 26 T cell receptor beta chains were sequenced from one sample in a study of OX40 agonist ivuxolimab in advanced cancers. Assay: immunoSEQ multiplex PCR; the TCRdb copy retains only in-frame clones and omits some. The sample has tens of thousands of clones; 75% to 90% are singletons. The specimen was CD4+ or CD8+ T cells sorted from blood, collected in a trial of the OX40 agonist ivuxolimab. These receptors originate from an adult with an advanced solid tumor such as melanoma, head and neck, liver or kidney cancer.

This chain uses TRBV29-1 with TRBJ2-1, with 9 bases identical to TRBD2. This CDR3 is built from 14 residues. Germline CDR1 and CDR2: SQVTM and ANQGSEA. The J segment lost 4 bases and the V segment lost 8 bases, leaving 9 bases of the junction unmatched. The CDR3 bases are TGCAGCTACCACGGACTAGCGAGTTACAATGAGCAGTTCTTC. Translating gives CSYHGLASYNEQFF.

The J gene is TRBJ2-5, the V gene TRBV2; 10 positions match TRBD1. The DNA end lines up better with TRBJ2-7; the J call may be wrong. Germline CDR1 and CDR2: SNHLY and FYNNEI. This CDR3 contains 14 residues. The CDR3 loop reads CASSARQGAVEQYF. The CDR3, as DNA: TGTGCCAGCAGCGCCAGACAGGGGGCGGTCGAGCAGTACTTC.

The chain carries TRBV11-2 and TRBJ1-2; D may be TRBD1 (6 bases). This CDR3 spans 13 amino acids. The V gene's germline CDR1 is SGHAT and CDR2 FQNNGV. V lost 1 base and J 6 bases, leaving 9 bases between the germline ends. Here the CDR3 DNA reads TGTGCCAGCAGCTTAGGTCAGGGGAATGGCTACACCTTC. As protein: CASSLGQGNGYTF.

This chain connects TRBV7-9 to TRBJ1-5; D perhaps matches TRBD1 (5 bases). This CDR3 region has 16 residues. V lost 5 bases and J 0 bases, leaving 14 bases between the germline ends. Germline CDR1 SEHNR, CDR2 FQNEAQ (reference sequence). CDR3 protein: CASSPFTGYSNQPQHF. The CDR3 coding sequence is TGTGCCAGCAGCCCATTTACAGGTTATAGCAATCAGCCCCAGCATTTT.

The V and J genes are TRBV30 and TRBJ2-5, with a possible D match to TRBD2 (5 bases). The CDR3 has 12 residues. The V end was cut by 0 bases, the J end by 10 bases, with 12 bases between. CDR1 and CDR2 from the germline V gene are GTSNPN and SVGIG (reference sequence). As DNA, the CDR3 is TGTGCCTGGAGTGTACTTGAGAGGGTCCAGTACTTC. It codes for CAWSVLERVQYF. Full variable domain (outside the CDR3, taken from reference TRBV30 and TRBJ2-5): SQTIHQWPATLVQPVGSPLSLECTVEGTSNPNLYWYRQAAGRGLQLLFYSVGIGQISSEVPQNLSASRPQDRQFILSSKKLLLSDSGFYLCAWSVLERVQYFGPGTRLLVL.

V and J are TRBV5-8 and TRBJ1-1; TRBD1 is a possible D gene (5 bases). The CDR3 runs 12 residues. The V end lost 5 bases, the J end lost 7 bases, and 12 bases lay between the germline ends. Per the germline V gene, CDR1 is SGHTS and CDR2 is YDEGEE. This chain's CDR3 is CASSFGALEAFF. The CDR3 coding sequence is TGTGCCAGCAGTTTCGGGGCTCTTGAAGCTTTCTTT.

The chain carries TRBV7-2 and TRBJ2-7; no clear D gene. The germline V gene encodes CDR1 SGHTA and CDR2 FQGNSA. This CDR3 comprises 15 residues. Deletions cut 5 bases from V and 4 bases from J, with 18 bases between. CDR3 DNA sequence: TGTGCCAGCAGCCTACAAGGTGGGTCGGTTTACGAGCAGTACTTC. Protein: CASSLQGGSVYEQYF.

The chain has TRBV6-6 and TRBJ1-2, with TRBD1 identical over 10 bases. V shed 4 bases, J shed 4 bases, and the junction held 6 bases outside the gene matches. Germline CDR1 and CDR2: MNHNY and SVGAGI (reference sequence). This CDR3 spans 15 amino acids. The DNA of the CDR3 is TGTGCCAGCAGTTCCGGGACAGGGGCTCTCTATGGCTACACCTTC. Its translation is CASSSGTGALYGYTF.

The chain uses TRBV9 and TRBJ2-2, with D tentatively TRBD2 (5 bases). The CDR3 sequence is 16 residues long. V was trimmed by 6 bases and J by 1 base, leaving 16 bases between them. The germline gives CDR1 SGDLS, CDR2 YYNGEE. CDR3 region: CASTEGSRLNTGELFF. CDR3 coding DNA: TGTGCCAGCACCGAAGGGAGCCGACTGAACACCGGGGAGCTGTTTTTT.

This clone showed up just a few times. The CDR3 sequence: CASGAGAQPTQYF. As DNA, the CDR3 is TGTGCCAGCGGTGCGGGAGCCCAGCCTACGCAGTATTTT. This chain connects TRBV6-1 to TRBJ2-3, with 7 nucleotides matching TRBD2. The CDR3 is 13 amino acids. Unmatched junction bases numbered 10, after V lost 8 bases and J lost 8 bases. The germline gives CDR1 MNHNS, CDR2 SASEGT.

The V and J genes are TRBV15 and TRBJ1-2, with D possibly matching TRBD1 (5 bases). Between the trimmed V and J ends, which lost 0 bases and 3 bases, there was a span of 14 bases. Germline V CDR1 and CDR2: LNHNV, YYDKDF (reference sequence). The CDR3 is 16 residues long. The CDR3 loop is CATSRDRRDGYYGYTF. CDR3 DNA sequence: TGTGCCACCAGCAGAGATAGAAGGGACGGATACTATGGCTACACCTTC.

A note on this clone: Other DNA sequences within the sample encode an identical CDR3. The chain links TRBV7-2 to TRBJ2-2; D remains ambiguous. The CDR3 sequence is 16 residues long. Germline CDR1 reads SGHTA; CDR2 reads FQGNSA. V was cut by 5 bases and J by 5 bases, with 18 bases left in between. The CDR3: CASSPTPFLNTGELFF. In DNA, the CDR3 is TGTGCCAGCAGCCCGACGCCCTTCTTAAATACCGGGGAGCTGTTTTTT.

CDR3 bases: TGCGCCAGCAGTGAGCCGGGACAGACCTACGAGCAGTACTTC. Translated: CASSEPGQTYEQYF. V usage is TRBV10-2 and J usage is TRBJ2-7; 7 bases map to TRBD1. Germline V CDR1 and CDR2: WSHSY, SAAADI. The CDR3 is made up of 14 amino acids. V lost 2 bases, J lost 2 bases, and 3 bases stayed unmatched.

The CDR3 protein is CASSLRPTGGSTTGELFF. CDR3 coding DNA: TGTGCCAGCAGCTTAAGACCCACTGGCGGGAGCACCACCGGGGAGCTGTTTTTT. The chain links TRBV7-6 to TRBJ2-2, with 7 bases aligning to TRBD2. The CDR3 totals 18 residues. The germline gives CDR1 SGHVS, CDR2 FNYEAQ. V trimming: 2 bases; J trimming: 4 bases; junction bases outside the gene matches: 13.

The rearrangement joins TRBV6-5 to TRBJ1-2, with D possibly matching TRBD1 (6 bases). Germline V gene sequence: CDR1 MNHEY, CDR2 SVGAGI. The CDR3 spans 13 residues. The V gene lost 5 bases and the J gene lost 8 bases, with 15 bases spanning the gap. CDR3 sequence: CASSRTVLEGYTF. The CDR3 DNA is TGTGCCAGCAGTAGGACAGTGCTTGAGGGCTACACCTTC.

The chain combines TRBV5-6 with TRBJ2-7; D is possibly TRBD1 (6 bases). The germline V gene encodes CDR1 SGHDT and CDR2 YYEEEE. Deletions cut 3 bases from V and 6 bases from J, with 19 bases between. The CDR3 has 15 residues. CDR3 sequence: CASSYGTGARGEQYF. CDR3 bases: TGTGCCAGCAGCTACGGGACCGGGGCCAGGGGCGAGCAGTACTTC.

The CDR3 here is CASSLEVLGALGDTQYF. As DNA, the CDR3 is TGTGCCAGCAGCTTGGAGGTATTGGGGGCGTTGGGAGATACGCAGTATTTT. The rearrangement links TRBV5-6 to TRBJ2-3; D is perhaps TRBD1 (6 bases). Germline V gene sequence: CDR1 SGHDT, CDR2 YYEEEE. This CDR3 is built from 17 residues. Trimming took off 0 bases at V and 5 bases at J, with 19 bases between the two ends.

CDR3 DNA sequence: TGTGCCACCAGCAGCCCCCCCACAAGCCACGCCGGCGGGGAGCTGTTTTTT. Protein: CATSSPPTSHAGGELFF. The rearrangement joins TRBV15 to TRBJ2-2; D is undetermined. This CDR3 has 17 amino acids. CDR1 is LNHNV and CDR2 is YYDKDF in the germline V gene (reference sequence). Trimming took 3 bases from V and 7 from J, leaving 21 bases between them.

The chain recombines TRBV19 with TRBJ2-7; D not resolved. The CDR3 covers 14 residues. Deletions cut 5 bases from V and 3 bases from J, with 14 bases between. Germline V lookup: CDR1 LNHDA, CDR2 SQIVND (reference sequence). CDR3 sequence: CASSGSHGVYEQYF. The CDR3 region has the DNA TGTGCCAGTAGTGGGTCTCACGGAGTCTACGAGCAGTACTTC.

The chain joins TRBV2 to TRBJ2-5; unclear D gene. The J call may be in error: the DNA end matches TRBJ2-7 better. The CDR3 contains 14 residues. From germline, CDR1 is SNHLY and CDR2 FYNNEI. The CDR3 DNA follows: TGTGCCAGCAGTGAATTCGGCCCGTCCTACGAGCAGTACTTC. Its protein product is CASSEFGPSYEQYF.

This chain uses TRBV19 with TRBJ2-3, with D uncertain. V was trimmed by 6 bases and J by 5 bases, leaving 9 bases between them. The V gene's germline CDR1 is LNHDA and CDR2 SQIVND (reference sequence). This CDR3 has 12 amino acids. This chain's CDR3 is CASSISRDTQYF. As DNA, the CDR3 is TGTGCCAGTAGCATCTCCCGAGATACGCAGTATTTT. The entire variable domain, with the rest obtained from reference TRBV19 and TRBJ2-3, is as follows: DGGITQSPKYLFRKEGQNVTLSCEQNLNHDAMYWYRQDPGQGLRLIYYSQIVNDFQKGDIAEGYSVSREKKESFPLTVTSAQKNPTAFYLCASSISRDTQYFGPGTRLTVL.

This sequence joins TRBV30 and TRBJ2-7, with D perhaps matching TRBD1 or TRBD2 (5 bases each). Trimming cost V 2 bases and J 4 bases, with 9 bases left between them. In germline, CDR1 is GTSNPN, CDR2 SVGIG (reference sequence). The CDR3 runs 12 residues. The CDR3 here is CAWSFGAYEQYF. CDR3 bases: TGTGCCTGGAGTTTCGGGGCTTACGAGCAGTACTTC.

The chain joins TRBV9 to TRBJ1-6, with 7 bases lining up with TRBD1. From germline, CDR1 is SGDLS and CDR2 YYNGEE. The trim removed 2 bases at V and 5 bases at J, leaving 7 bases unmatched. The CDR3 length is 16 residues. The CDR3 DNA reads as TGTGCCAGCAGCGTTACCGGGACAGCCGATAATTCACCCCTCCACTTT. Residues: CASSVTGTADNSPLHF.

This clone was counted a single time. The chain uses TRBV4-1 and TRBJ2-3; no definite D call. The V and J ends lost 1 base and 6 bases respectively, with 8 bases between them. The germline V gene encodes CDR1 MGHRA and CDR2 YSYEKL. The CDR3 length is 13 residues. In nucleotides, the CDR3 is TGCGCCAGCAGCCAAGTGGGAAGTGATACGCAGTATTTT. Residues: CASSQVGSDTQYF.

This chain links TRBV19 with TRBJ1-5, with TRBD1 as a possible D gene (5 bases). The V gene's germline CDR1 is LNHDA and CDR2 SQIVND (reference sequence). V dropped 5 bases and J dropped 9 bases, with 17 bases sitting between them. The CDR3 length is 14 residues. The CDR3 region is CASSPTGAWWPQHF. In DNA form, the CDR3 reads TGTGCCAGTAGTCCTACAGGAGCTTGGTGGCCCCAGCATTTT.

This chain joins TRBV19 and TRBJ1-2, with a weak D call TRBD1 (6 bases). Germline V gene lookup returns CDR1 LNHDA and CDR2 SQIVND (reference sequence). V lost 8 bases, J lost 6 bases, and 16 bases lay in between. This CDR3 has 13 amino acids. CDR3 region: CASQLGGPDGYTF. The CDR3 region has the DNA TGTGCCAGTCAGCTCGGGGGGCCAGATGGCTACACCTTC.